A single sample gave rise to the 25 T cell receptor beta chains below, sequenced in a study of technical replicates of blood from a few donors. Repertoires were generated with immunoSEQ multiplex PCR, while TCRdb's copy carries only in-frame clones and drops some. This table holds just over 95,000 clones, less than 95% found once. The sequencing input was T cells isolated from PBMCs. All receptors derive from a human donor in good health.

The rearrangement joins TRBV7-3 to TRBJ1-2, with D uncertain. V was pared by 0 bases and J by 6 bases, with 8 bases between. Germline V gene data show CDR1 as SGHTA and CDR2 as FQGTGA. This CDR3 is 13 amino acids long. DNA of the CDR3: TGTGCCAGCAGCTTAACGGGAGGGAATGGCTACACCTTC. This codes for CASSLTGGNGYTF.

CDR3 coding DNA: TGTGCCAGCAGCTCTTATGCGGATACCTACGAGCAGTACTTC. Its protein product is CASSSYADTYEQYF. The chain employs TRBV5-5 and TRBJ2-7; unclear D gene. CDR1 and CDR2 from the germline V gene are SGHKS and YYEKEE (reference sequence). The CDR3 loop spans 14 amino acids. Deletions cut 3 bases from V and 2 bases from J, with 12 bases between.

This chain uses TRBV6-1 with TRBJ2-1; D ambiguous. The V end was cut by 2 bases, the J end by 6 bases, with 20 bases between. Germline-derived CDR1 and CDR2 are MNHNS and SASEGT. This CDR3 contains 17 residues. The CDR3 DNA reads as TGTGCCAGCAGTGAAATAATGGCGGAGACCGGTGTCAATGAGCAGTTCTTC. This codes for CASSEIMAETGVNEQFF.

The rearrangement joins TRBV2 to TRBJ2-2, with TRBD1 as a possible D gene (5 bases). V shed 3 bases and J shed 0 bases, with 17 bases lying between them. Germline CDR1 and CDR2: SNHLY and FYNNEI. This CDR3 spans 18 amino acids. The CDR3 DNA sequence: TGTGCCAGCAGTGAGGGTGGGCGGTTACAGGCGAACACCGGGGAGCTGTTTTTT. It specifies CASSEGGRLQANTGELFF.

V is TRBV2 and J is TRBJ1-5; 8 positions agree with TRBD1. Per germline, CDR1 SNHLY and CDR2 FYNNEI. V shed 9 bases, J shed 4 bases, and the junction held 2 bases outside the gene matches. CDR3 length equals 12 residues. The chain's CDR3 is CASGQGNQPQHF. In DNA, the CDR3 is TGTGCCAGTGGACAGGGAAATCAGCCCCAGCATTTT. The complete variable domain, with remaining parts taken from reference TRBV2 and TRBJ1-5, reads EPEVTQTPSHQVTQMGQEVILRCVPISNHLYFYWYRQILGQKVEFLVSFYNNEISEKSEIFDDQFSVERPDGSNFTLKIRSTKLEDSAMYFCASGQGNQPQHFGDGTRLSIL.

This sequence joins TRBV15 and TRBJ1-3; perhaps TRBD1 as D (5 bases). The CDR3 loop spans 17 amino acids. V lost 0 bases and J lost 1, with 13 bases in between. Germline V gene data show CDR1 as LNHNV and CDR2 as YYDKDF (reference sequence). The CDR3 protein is CATSRDWRQSSGNTIYF. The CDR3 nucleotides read TGTGCCACCAGCAGAGATTGGAGACAGAGTTCTGGAAACACCATATATTTT.

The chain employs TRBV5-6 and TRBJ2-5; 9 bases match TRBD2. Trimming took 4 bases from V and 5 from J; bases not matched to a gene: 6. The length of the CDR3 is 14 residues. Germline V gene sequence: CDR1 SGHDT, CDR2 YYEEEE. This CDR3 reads CASSRTSGWETQYF. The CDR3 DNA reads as TGTGCCAGCAGCCGAACTAGCGGGTGGGAGACCCAGTACTTC.

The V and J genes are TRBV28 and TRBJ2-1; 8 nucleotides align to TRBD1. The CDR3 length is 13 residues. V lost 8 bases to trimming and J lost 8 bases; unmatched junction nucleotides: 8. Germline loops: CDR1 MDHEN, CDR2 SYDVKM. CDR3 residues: CASDRGLGDEQFF. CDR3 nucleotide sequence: TGTGCCAGCGACAGGGGCCTTGGGGATGAGCAGTTCTTC.

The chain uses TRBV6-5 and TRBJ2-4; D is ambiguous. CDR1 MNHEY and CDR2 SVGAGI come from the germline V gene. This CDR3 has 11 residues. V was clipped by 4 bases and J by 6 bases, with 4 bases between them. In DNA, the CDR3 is TGTGCCAGCAGTTCAGTAAACATTCAGTACTTC. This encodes CASSSVNIQYF.

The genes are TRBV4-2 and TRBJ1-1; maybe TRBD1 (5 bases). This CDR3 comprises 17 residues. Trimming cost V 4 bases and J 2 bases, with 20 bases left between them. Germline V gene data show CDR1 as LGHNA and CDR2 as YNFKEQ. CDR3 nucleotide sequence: TGTGCCAGCAGCCCCCGCAGGGCGGAGGGAATTAACACTGAAGCTTTCTTT. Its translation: CASSPRRAEGINTEAFF.

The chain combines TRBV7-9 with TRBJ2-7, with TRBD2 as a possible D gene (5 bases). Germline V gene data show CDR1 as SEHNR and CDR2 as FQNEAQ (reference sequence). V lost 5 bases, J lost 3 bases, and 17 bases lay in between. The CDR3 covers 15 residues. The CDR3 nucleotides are TGTGCCAGCAGCCCCGTTGGTAGCGATAGCTACGAGCAGTACTTC. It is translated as CASSPVGSDSYEQYF.

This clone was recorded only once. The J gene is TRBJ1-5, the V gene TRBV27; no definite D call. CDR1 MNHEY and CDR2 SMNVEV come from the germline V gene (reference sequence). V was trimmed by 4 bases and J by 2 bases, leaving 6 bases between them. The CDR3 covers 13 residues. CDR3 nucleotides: TGTGCCAGCAGTTCAAGCGGCAATCAGCCCCAGCATTTT. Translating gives CASSSSGNQPQHF.

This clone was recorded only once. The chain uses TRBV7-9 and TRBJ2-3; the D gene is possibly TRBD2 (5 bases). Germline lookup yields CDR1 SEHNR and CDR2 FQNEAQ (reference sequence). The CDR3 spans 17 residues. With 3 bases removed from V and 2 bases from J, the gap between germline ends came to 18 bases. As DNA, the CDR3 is TGTGCCAGCAGCTTGAGGGTCGGAACGGCACCCACAGATACGCAGTATTTT. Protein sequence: CASSLRVGTAPTDTQYF.

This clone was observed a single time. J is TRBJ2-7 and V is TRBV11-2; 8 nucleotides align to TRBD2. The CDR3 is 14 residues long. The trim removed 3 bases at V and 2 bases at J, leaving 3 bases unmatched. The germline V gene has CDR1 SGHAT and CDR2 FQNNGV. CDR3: CASSFAGGTYEQYF. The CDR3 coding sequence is TGTGCCAGCAGCTTCGCGGGAGGAACCTACGAGCAGTACTTC.

The CDR3 coding sequence is TGCGCCAGCAGCCATACTAGCGGGAGCGCAGATACGCAGTATTTT. This gives the protein CASSHTSGSADTQYF. The chain couples TRBV4-3 to TRBJ2-3; TRBD2 matches 11 bases. This CDR3 spans 15 amino acids. Trimming took 3 bases from V and 4 from J; bases not matched to a gene: 3. Germline V CDR1 and CDR2: LGHNA, YSLEER.

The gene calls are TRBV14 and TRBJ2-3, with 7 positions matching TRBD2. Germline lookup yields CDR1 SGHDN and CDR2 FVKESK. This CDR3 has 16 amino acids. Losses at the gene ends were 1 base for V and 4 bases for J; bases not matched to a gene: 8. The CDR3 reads CASSQALSTSPDTQYF. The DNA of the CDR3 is TGTGCCAGCAGCCAAGCCTTGTCGACTAGCCCAGATACGCAGTATTTT.

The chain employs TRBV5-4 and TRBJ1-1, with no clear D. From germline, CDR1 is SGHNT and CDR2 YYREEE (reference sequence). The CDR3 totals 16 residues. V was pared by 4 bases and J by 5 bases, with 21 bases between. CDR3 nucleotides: TGTGCCAGCAGCGCCGAACCCGGGAAGGTTGGGACTGAAGCTTTCTTT. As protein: CASSAEPGKVGTEAFF.

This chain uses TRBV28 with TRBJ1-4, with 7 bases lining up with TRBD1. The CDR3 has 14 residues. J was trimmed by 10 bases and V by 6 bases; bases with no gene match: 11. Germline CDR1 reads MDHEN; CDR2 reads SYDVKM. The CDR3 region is CASSPPTYRGKLFF. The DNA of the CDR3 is TGTGCCAGCAGCCCGCCCACTTACAGGGGAAAACTGTTTTTT.

CDR3 sequence reads: CASFQGPSTDTQYF. In DNA form, the CDR3 reads TGCGCCAGCTTTCAGGGGCCTAGCACAGATACGCAGTATTTT. The chain uses TRBV5-1 and TRBJ2-3; possible D gene TRBD1, 6 bases. This CDR3 has 14 residues. V lost 7 bases, J lost 0 bases, and 12 bases lay in between. Germline CDR1 and CDR2: SGHRS and YFSETQ.

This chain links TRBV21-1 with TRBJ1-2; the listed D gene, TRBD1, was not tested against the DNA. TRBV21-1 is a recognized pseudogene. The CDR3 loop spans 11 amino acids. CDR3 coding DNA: TGTGCCAGCAGGCAGAACAGTGGCTACACCTTC. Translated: CASRQNSGYTF.

CDR3 amino acids: CASSFGTGSYEQYF. DNA of the CDR3: TGTGCCAGCAGTTTCGGGACAGGGAGCTACGAGCAGTACTTC. The gene calls are TRBV28 and TRBJ2-7, with 9 bases aligning to TRBD1. There are 14 residues in the CDR3. The J segment lost 3 bases and the V segment lost 3 bases, leaving 3 bases of the junction unmatched. Looked up from germline, CDR1 is MDHEN and CDR2 is SYDVKM. The full variable domain, completed using reference TRBV28 and TRBJ2-7, is DVKVTQSSRYLVKRTGEKVFLECVQDMDHENMFWYRQDPGLGLRLIYFSYDVKMKEKGDIPEGYSVSREKKERFSLILESASTNQTSMYLCASSFGTGSYEQYFGPGTRLTVT.

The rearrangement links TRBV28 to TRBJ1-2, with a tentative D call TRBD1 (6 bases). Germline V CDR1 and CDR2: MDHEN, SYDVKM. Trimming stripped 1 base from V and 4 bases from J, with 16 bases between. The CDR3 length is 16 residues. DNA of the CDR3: TGTGCCAGCAGTTTATCTCTTATGGGACAAATCTATGGCTACACCTTC. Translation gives CASSLSLMGQIYGYTF.

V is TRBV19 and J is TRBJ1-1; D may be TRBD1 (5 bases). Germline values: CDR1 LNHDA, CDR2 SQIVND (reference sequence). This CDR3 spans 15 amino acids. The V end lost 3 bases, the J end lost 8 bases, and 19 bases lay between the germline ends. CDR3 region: CASSIGGYLEGEAFF. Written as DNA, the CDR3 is TGTGCCAGTAGTATCGGGGGGTACCTTGAGGGGGAAGCTTTCTTT.

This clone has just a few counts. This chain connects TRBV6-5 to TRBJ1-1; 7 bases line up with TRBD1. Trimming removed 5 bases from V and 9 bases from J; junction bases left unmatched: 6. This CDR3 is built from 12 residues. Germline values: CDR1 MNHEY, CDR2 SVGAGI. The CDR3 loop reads CASSVTGVKAFF. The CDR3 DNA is TGTGCCAGCAGTGTCACAGGGGTGAAAGCTTTCTTT.

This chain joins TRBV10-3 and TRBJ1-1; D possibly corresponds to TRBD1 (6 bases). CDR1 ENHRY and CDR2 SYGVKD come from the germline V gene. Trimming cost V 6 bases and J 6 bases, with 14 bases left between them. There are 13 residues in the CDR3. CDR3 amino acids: CAISIGGAAEAFF. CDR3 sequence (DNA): TGTGCCATCAGCATAGGGGGGGCCGCTGAAGCTTTCTTT.